The subject of this entry is one TCR beta chain. The entry originates in a study of immune evolution from preneoplasia to lung adenocarcinoma. V was clipped by 7 bases and J by 4 bases, with 19 bases between them. Germline loops: CDR1 MDHEN, CDR2 SYDVKM. The CDR3 length is 15 residues. The method was immunoSEQ multiplex PCR; TCRdb's version includes in-frame clones alone and lacks a portion of them. The sample records 6,500 to 8,500 clones, 78% being singletons. The sequence was collected from an older donor with lung adenocarcinoma. V is TRBV28 and J is TRBJ2-5; D possibly matches TRBD1 or TRBD2 (5 bases each). The sequenced sample was FFPE minimally invasive lung adenocarcinoma tissue. CDR3 protein: CASTAEFSGPETQYF. DNA of the CDR3: TGTGCCAGCACCGCAGAGTTCTCGGGGCCAGAGACCCAGTACTTC.